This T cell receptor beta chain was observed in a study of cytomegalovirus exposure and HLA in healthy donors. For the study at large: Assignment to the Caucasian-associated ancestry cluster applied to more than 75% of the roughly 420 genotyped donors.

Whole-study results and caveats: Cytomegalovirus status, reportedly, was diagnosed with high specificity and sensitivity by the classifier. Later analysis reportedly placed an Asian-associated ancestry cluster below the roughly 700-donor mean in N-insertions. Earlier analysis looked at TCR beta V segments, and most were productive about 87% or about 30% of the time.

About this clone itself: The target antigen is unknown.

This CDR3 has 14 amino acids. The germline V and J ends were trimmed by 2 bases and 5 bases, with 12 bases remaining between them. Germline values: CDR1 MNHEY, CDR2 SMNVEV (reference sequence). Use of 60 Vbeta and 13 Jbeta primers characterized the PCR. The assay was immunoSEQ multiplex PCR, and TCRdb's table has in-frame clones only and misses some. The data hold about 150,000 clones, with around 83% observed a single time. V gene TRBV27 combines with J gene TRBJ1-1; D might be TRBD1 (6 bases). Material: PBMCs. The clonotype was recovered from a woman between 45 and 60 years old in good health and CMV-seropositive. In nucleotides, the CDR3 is TGTGCCAGCAGTTTAGTACAGGGAGGGACTGAAGCTTTCTTT. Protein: CASSLVQGGTEAFF.